This is a list of T cell receptor beta chains from one sample in a study of PD-L1 blockade in urothelial cancer. The data were produced by immunoSEQ multiplex PCR, yet TCRdb's version contains in-frame clones alone and is incomplete. The table lists about 120,000 clones, more than 75% of them singletons. The starting material was PBMCs, obtained around atezolizumab (anti-PD-L1) treatment. Source of these receptors: a man aged 45-65 years with urothelial cancer. The CDR3 runs from the conserved cysteine through the conserved F or W. The D gene is left open where the match is weak. Clone size is given for some rows only: seen once, a few or many times, or a class if the clone is expanded.

D: NA; size: NA; V: TRBV18; J: TRBJ2-5; DNA: TGTGCCAGCTCACCGGGAGTTGCTGAGACCCAGTACTTC; CDR3: CASSPGVAETQYF
D: NA; size: NA; V: TRBV28; J: TRBJ2-7; DNA: TGTGCCAGCAGCAACCGGGACACGCTTCGTAAGTACTTC; CDR3: CASSNRDTLRKYF
D: TRBD1; size: NA; V: TRBV5-1; J: TRBJ2-7; DNA: TGCGCCAGCAGCTTGGCCGGGCAGGGGGCTAACGAGCAGTACTTC; CDR3: CASSLAGQGANEQYF
D: TRBD2; size: NA; V: TRBV15; J: TRBJ2-1; DNA: TGTGCCACCAGCAGCGTACTAGCGGGAGGGAACAATGAGCAGTTCTTC; CDR3: CATSSVLAGGNNEQFF
D: NA; size: NA; V: TRBV13; J: TRBJ1-4; DNA: TGTGCCAGCAGCCCATTCCAGGGATCTAATGAAAAACTGTTTTTT; CDR3: CASSPFQGSNEKLFF
D: NA; size: NA; V: TRBV30; J: TRBJ1-4; DNA: TGTGCCTGGAGTGTACGGATGGCCGGGGGTGAAAAACTGTTTTTT; CDR3: CAWSVRMAGGEKLFF
D: TRBD1; size: NA; V: TRBV2; J: TRBJ2-7; DNA: TGTGCCAGCAGCTTGGACAGGGGACCCTACGAGCAGTACTTC; CDR3: CASSLDRGPYEQYF
D: NA; size: NA; V: TRBV6-4; J: TRBJ2-3; DNA: TGTGCCAGCAGTGACTTAGTGACCGGAGGCACAGATACGCAGTATTTT; CDR3: CASSDLVTGGTDTQYF
D: NA; size: NA; V: TRBV11-2; J: TRBJ2-4; DNA: TGTGCCAGCAGCTTAAGTCCCCTTCGACTAGCCAAAAACATTCAGTACTTC; CDR3: CASSLSPLRLAKNIQYF
D: NA; size: NA; V: TRBV19; J: TRBJ2-7; DNA: TGTGCCAGTAGTACCCAGGGGACCGCCTACGAGCAGTACTTC; CDR3: CASSTQGTAYEQYF
D: NA; size: NA; V: TRBV7-2; J: TRBJ2-7; DNA: TGTGCCAGCAGCTTAGGTCGGGGGTACGAGCAGTACTTC; CDR3: CASSLGRGYEQYF
D: NA; size: NA; V: TRBV9; J: TRBJ2-3; DNA: TGTGCCAGCAGCGTAGGTCCAGGGCCAGATACGCAGTATTTT; CDR3: CASSVGPGPDTQYF
D: TRBD1; size: NA; V: TRBV19; J: TRBJ1-3; DNA: TGTGCCAGTAGTCCCGGACAGGGGGCCTCTTCTGGAAACACCATATATTTT; CDR3: CASSPGQGASSGNTIYF
D: TRBD2; size: NA; V: TRBV4-2; J: TRBJ2-1; DNA: TGTGCCAGCAGCCAAGATCGAGCGGGAGTTAACAATGAGCAGTTCTTC; CDR3: CASSQDRAGVNNEQFF
D: NA; size: NA; V: TRBV7-8; J: TRBJ2-2; DNA: TGTGCCAGCACCGGGGGTAGCGAGAACACCGGGGAGCTGTTTTTT; CDR3: CASTGGSENTGELFF
D: TRBD2; size: once; V: TRBV11-2; J: TRBJ2-1; DNA: TGTGCCAGCAGATTAGGTAGCGGGAGAAAAAATGAGCAGTTCTTC; CDR3: CASRLGSGRKNEQFF
D: TRBD2; size: NA; V: TRBV15; J: TRBJ2-5; DNA: TGTGCCACCAGCAGCGGCCTGACCCTAGCGGGAGGAGAGACCCAGTACTTC; CDR3: CATSSGLTLAGGETQYF
D: TRBD1; size: NA; V: TRBV5-1; J: TRBJ1-4; DNA: TGCGCCAGCAGCTTGGACGCCGGTCGGTACAGGGGAGCGTACGGTGAAAAACTGTTTTTT; CDR3: CASSLDAGRYRGAYGEKLFF
D: TRBD2; size: NA; V: TRBV11-2; J: TRBJ2-7; DNA: TGTGCCAGCAGCTTAGCGAGGACTAGCGGGAAGGCATACGAGCAGTACTTC; CDR3: CASSLARTSGKAYEQYF
D: TRBD2; size: once; V: TRBV18; J: TRBJ2-5; DNA: TGTGCCAGCTCATACAAACCGGGACTAGCGGGAGTACGGCAAGAGACCCAGTACTTC; CDR3: CASSYKPGLAGVRQETQYF
D: TRBD1; size: NA; V: TRBV6-4; J: TRBJ2-1; DNA: TGTGCCAGCAGTGCTCAGGGGACAGGGGTAGCGTTCGGTGAGCAGTTCTTC; CDR3: CASSAQGTGVAFGEQFF
D: NA; size: NA; V: TRBV6-1; J: TRBJ1-1; DNA: TGTGCCTCTCGGCCAGGGGTGAACACTGAAGCTTTCTTT; CDR3: CASRPGVNTEAFF
D: NA; size: NA; V: TRBV28; J: TRBJ2-3; DNA: TGTGCCAGCAGTTCTGGACTTTTTACGCAGTATTTT; CDR3: CASSSGLFTQYF
D: NA; size: NA; V: TRBV7-9; J: TRBJ2-3; DNA: TGTGCCAGCAGCTTAGATCTGGATACGCAGTATTTT; CDR3: CASSLDLDTQYF
D: TRBD1; size: NA; V: TRBV5-1; J: TRBJ2-7; DNA: TGCGCCAGCAGCTTGTCGGGACAGGGGAACTACGAGCAGTACTTC; CDR3: CASSLSGQGNYEQYF
D: TRBD1; size: NA; V: TRBV27; J: TRBJ1-5; DNA: TGTGCCAGCAGTTTCTCCGGGACAGGGGGTCAGCCCCAGCATTTT; CDR3: CASSFSGTGGQPQHF
D: TRBD2; size: few; V: TRBV11-2; J: TRBJ2-3; DNA: TGTGCCAGCAGCTTAAGGCGGGGGGAAACAGATACGCAGTATTTT; CDR3: CASSLRRGETDTQYF
D: TRBD2; size: NA; V: TRBV9; J: TRBJ2-5; DNA: TGTGCCAGCAGCCGGGGTCTAGCGGGAGGGCCAGGCGAGACCCAGTACTTC; CDR3: CASSRGLAGGPGETQYF
D: TRBD1; size: NA; V: TRBV19; J: TRBJ1-2; DNA: TGTGCCAGTACCCGGGACAGCCTTTATGGCTACACCTTC; CDR3: CASTRDSLYGYTF
D: TRBD1; size: NA; V: TRBV7-9; J: TRBJ1-2; DNA: TGTGCCAGCAGCTTAGCCGCGACAGGGGTCGGCTACACCTTC; CDR3: CASSLAATGVGYTF
D: NA; size: NA; V: TRBV6-5; J: TRBJ1-5; DNA: TGTGCCAGCAGTTCAGGTCCGCCCCCCAATCAGCCCCAGCATTTT; CDR3: CASSSGPPPNQPQHF
D: NA; size: NA; V: TRBV19; J: TRBJ1-4; DNA: TGTGCCAGTAGTATGTCAAGGGGTTTCTACGAAAAACTGTTTTTT; CDR3: CASSMSRGFYEKLFF
D: NA; size: NA; V: TRBV25-1; J: TRBJ1-5; DNA: TGTGCCAGCAGTCAGGGGTGGAACAATCAGCCCCAGCATTTT; CDR3: CASSQGWNNQPQHF
D: TRBD1; size: NA; V: TRBV18; J: TRBJ1-2; DNA: TGTGCCAGCTCACCGCAGACAGGGGGCAGCCATGGCTACACCTTC; CDR3: CASSPQTGGSHGYTF
D: NA; size: NA; V: TRBV7-9; J: TRBJ1-3; DNA: TGTGCCAGCAGCTTAGCTTTAGGGAGCTCTGGAAACACCATATATTTT; CDR3: CASSLALGSSGNTIYF
D: NA; size: NA; V: TRBV7-8; J: TRBJ1-2; DNA: TGTGCCAGCAGCTTAGTAGGGGGCTATGGCTACACCTTC; CDR3: CASSLVGGYGYTF
D: NA; size: NA; V: TRBV19; J: TRBJ1-1; DNA: TGTGCCAGTAGTTTCCCGGGAAGGTACGAAGCTTTCTTT; CDR3: CASSFPGRYEAFF
D: TRBD1; size: once; V: TRBV27; J: TRBJ2-1; DNA: TGTGCCAGCACCACAGGGACAGGGGTTGGCAATGAGCAGTTCTTC; CDR3: CASTTGTGVGNEQFF
D: TRBD2; size: NA; V: TRBV4-2; J: TRBJ2-1; DNA: TGTGCCAGCAGCCTCGGGGAGGGCCCCTACAATGAGCAGTTCTTC; CDR3: CASSLGEGPYNEQFF
D: NA; size: NA; V: TRBV28; J: TRBJ1-4; DNA: TGTGCCAGCAGCCCCTTTAATGAAAAACTGTTTTTT; CDR3: CASSPFNEKLFF
D: NA; size: NA; V: TRBV29-1; J: TRBJ2-7; DNA: TGCAGCGTTGGGCCGGAGGTCTCCTACGAGCAGTACTTC; CDR3: CSVGPEVSYEQYF